The T cell receptor (beta chain) described here comes from a study of cytomegalovirus exposure and HLA in healthy donors. The PCR was carried out with 60 Vbeta primers and 13 Jbeta primers. The method was immunoSEQ multiplex PCR; TCRdb's version includes in-frame clones alone and lacks a portion of them. The table lists about 160,000 clones, approximately 85% of them singletons. Findings and limits, study-wide: Within an earlier analysis, most TCR beta V segments proved productive either about 90% or about 30% of the time. Despite most TCR sequences being rare, some public TCRs occurred in many donors.

Germline values: CDR1 SEHNR, CDR2 FQNEAQ (reference sequence). The CDR3 length is 12 residues. Remarks on this clone: Its matching antigen is unknown. At one end the junction does not follow the germline gene, possibly because of a read error.

The chain links TRBV7-9 to TRBJ1-5, with a weak D call TRBD1 (5 bases). The sequence was collected from a girl aged 2-10 years in good health and CMV-seropositive. Sequencing was done on a sample of PBMCs. The CDR3 nucleotides are TGTTCCAGCAGCTGGGAGGGGCAGCCCCAGCATTTT. It encodes CSSSWEGQPQHF.